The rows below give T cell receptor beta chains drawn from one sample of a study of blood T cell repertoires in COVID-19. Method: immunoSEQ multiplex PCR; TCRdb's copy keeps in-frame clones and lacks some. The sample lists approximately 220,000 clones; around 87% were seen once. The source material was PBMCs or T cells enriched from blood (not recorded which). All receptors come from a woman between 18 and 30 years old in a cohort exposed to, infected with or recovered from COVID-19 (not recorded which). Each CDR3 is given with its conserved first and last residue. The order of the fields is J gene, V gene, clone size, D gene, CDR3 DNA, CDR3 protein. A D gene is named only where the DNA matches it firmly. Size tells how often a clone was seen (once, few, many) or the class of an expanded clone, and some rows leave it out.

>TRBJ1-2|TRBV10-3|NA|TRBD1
TGTGCCATCAGTGAGGCGGACAGGGTGGAGGGCTACACCTTC
CAISEADRVEGYTF
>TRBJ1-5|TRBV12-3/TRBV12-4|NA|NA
TGTGCCAGCAGTTTCGGAGGCAATCAGCCCCAGCATTTT
CASSFGGNQPQHF
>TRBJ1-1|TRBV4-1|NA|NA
TGCGCCAGCAGCCAAGCTCGGGGGGGCAGAGGAATGAACACTGAAGCTTTCTTT
CASSQARGGRGMNTEAFF
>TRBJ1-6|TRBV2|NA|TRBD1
TGTGCCAGCAGCGGGACAGGGGAAAGGTCACCCCTCCACTTT
CASSGTGERSPLHF
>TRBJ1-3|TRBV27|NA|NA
TGTGCCAGCAGTCGACTCGGCTCTGGAAACACCATATATTTT
CASSRLGSGNTIYF
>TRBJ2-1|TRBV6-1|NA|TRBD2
TGTGCCAGCAGTGAATGGGGTAGCGGGCGTAATAATGAGCAGTTCTTC
CASSEWGSGRNNEQFF
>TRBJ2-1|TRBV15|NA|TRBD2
TGTGCCACCAGCGGGGGTCGAACTAGCGGGGATCACAATGAGCAGTTCTTC
CATSGGRTSGDHNEQFF
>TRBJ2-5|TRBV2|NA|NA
TGTGCCAGCAGTGAGGGGGTAGGGGGCGGGATCAAGACCCAGTACTTC
CASSEGVGGGIKTQYF
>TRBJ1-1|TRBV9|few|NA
TGTGCCAGCAGCGTAGCGCCGACGGGTTACACTGAAGCTTTCTTT
CASSVAPTGYTEAFF
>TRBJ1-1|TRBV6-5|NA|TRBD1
TGTGCCAGCAGAATTCACAGGGGCGAAGGCACTGAAGCTTTCTTT
CASRIHRGEGTEAFF
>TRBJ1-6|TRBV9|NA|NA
TGTGCCAGCAGCAACTGGGGGGGGGCTGGTTCACCCCTCCACTTT
CASSNWGGAGSPLHF
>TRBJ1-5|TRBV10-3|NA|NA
TGTGCCATCAGTGAGGCGGGGGCTCTCAATCAGCCCCAGCATTTT
CAISEAGALNQPQHF
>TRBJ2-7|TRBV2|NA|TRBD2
TGTGCCAGCACCAACCGGGGACTAGCGGGAGAAGAGCAGTACTTC
CASTNRGLAGEEQYF
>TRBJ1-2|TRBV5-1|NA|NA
TGCGCCAGCAACGCAGGGGTTGGCAGGGGTTATGGCTACACCTTC
CASNAGVGRGYGYTF
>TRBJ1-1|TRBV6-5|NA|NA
TGTGCCAGCAGTTACTCGGCCCTCGCTGAAGCTTTCTTT
CASSYSALAEAFF
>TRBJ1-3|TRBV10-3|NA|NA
TGTGCCATCACTCGCGAGGCTGGAAACACCATATATTTT
CAITREAGNTIYF
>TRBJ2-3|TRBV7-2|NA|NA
TGTGCCAGCAGCTTAGTGGTGGCGGGGACCGGGAGCGTGGCAGATACGCAGTATTTT
CASSLVVAGTGSVADTQYF
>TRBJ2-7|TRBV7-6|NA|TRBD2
TGTGCCAGCAGCTCCCGCGGTGGCGGGAGGGATCCAAAAACCTACGAGCAGTACTTC
CASSSRGGGRDPKTYEQYF
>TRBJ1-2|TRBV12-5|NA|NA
TGTGCTAGTGGTTTGGACCAGACAGGTGTCTATGGCTACACCTTC
CASGLDQTGVYGYTF
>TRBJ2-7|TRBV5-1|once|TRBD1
TGCGCCAGCAGCGAGGGACAGTTCTACGAGCAGTACTTC
CASSEGQFYEQYF
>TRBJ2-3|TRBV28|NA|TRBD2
TGTGCCAGCAGTTTCCGGACTAGCGGGGGGCCCCCGGATACGCAGTATTTT
CASSFRTSGGPPDTQYF
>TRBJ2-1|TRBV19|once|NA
TGTGCCAGTAGTATAAAAGCAGGTAACAATGAGCAGTTCTTC
CASSIKAGNNEQFF
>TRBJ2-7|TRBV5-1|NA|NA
TGCGCCAGCAGCCACCCCCAGGGTCGTCTTGGTTACGAGCAGTACTTC
CASSHPQGRLGYEQYF
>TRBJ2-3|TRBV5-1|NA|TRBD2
TGCGCCAGCAGCTTGGAGAGACTAGCGCGCACAGATACGCAGTATTTT
CASSLERLARTDTQYF
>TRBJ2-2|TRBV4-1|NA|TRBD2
TGCGCCAGCAGCCAAGAGTTATACACTAGCGCGAACACCGGGGAGCTGTTTTTT
CASSQELYTSANTGELFF
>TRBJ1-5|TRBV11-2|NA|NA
TGTGCCAGCAGCTTAGAGTTCTCGGGTCAGCCCCAGCATTTT
CASSLEFSGQPQHF
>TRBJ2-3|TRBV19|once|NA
TGTGCCAGTAGTACCGGGGGGCCCCTCAGCACAGATACGCAGTATTTT
CASSTGGPLSTDTQYF
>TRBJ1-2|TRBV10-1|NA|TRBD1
TGCGCCAGCCATTTGAAAGGACAGGGGGCTTACGGCTACACCTTC
CASHLKGQGAYGYTF